This T cell receptor beta chain emerged from a study of cytomegalovirus exposure and HLA in healthy donors. Study-level results: A further, later analysis showed that HLA-associated TCR beta chains (compared with equally common others) were more clonally expanded. According to the study, 160 or so TCR beta chains were cytomegalovirus-associated. It emerged from a later analysis that several of the most significant clusters appeared to be linked to common viral pathogens.

This clone was seen a few times. Antigen specificity is unknown. Germline trimming cut 1 base from V and 6 bases from J; bases unmatched to any gene: 6. Germline CDR1 is SGHRS and CDR2 is YFSETQ. CDR3 length: 16 amino acids. Vbeta (60) and Jbeta (13) primers were used in the PCR. Clones were sequenced by immunoSEQ multiplex PCR, and TCRdb holds only the in-frame ones, with some missing. The data show 150,000 or so clones, approximately 80% seen once. Sequencing input: PBMCs. The gene calls are TRBV5-1 and TRBJ2-1, with 11 bases fitting TRBD2. This TCR derives from a male donor in good health and CMV-seronegative. The CDR3 bases are TGCGCCAGCAGCTTGCCAAGCCTAGCGGGAGGCAATGAGCAGTTCTTC. It translates to CASSLPSLAGGNEQFF.